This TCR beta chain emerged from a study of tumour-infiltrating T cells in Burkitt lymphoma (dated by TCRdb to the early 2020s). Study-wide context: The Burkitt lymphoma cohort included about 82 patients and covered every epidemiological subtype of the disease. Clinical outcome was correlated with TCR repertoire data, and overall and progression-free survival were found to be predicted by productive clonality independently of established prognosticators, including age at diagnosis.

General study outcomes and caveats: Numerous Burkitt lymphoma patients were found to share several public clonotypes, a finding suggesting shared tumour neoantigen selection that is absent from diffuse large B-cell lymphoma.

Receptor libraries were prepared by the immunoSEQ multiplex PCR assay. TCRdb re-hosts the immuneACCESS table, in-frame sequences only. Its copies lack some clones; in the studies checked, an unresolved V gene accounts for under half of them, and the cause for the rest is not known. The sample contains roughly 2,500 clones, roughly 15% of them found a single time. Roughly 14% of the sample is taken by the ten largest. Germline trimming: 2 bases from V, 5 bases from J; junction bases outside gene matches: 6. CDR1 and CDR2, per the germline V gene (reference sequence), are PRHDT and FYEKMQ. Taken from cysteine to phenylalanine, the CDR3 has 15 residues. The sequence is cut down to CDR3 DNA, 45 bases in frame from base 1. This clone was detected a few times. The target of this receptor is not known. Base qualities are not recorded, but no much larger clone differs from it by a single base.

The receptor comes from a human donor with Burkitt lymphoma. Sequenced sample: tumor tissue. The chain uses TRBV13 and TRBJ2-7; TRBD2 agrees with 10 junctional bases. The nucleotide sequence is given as TGTGCCAGCAGCTTAATGAGCGGGGGGGCCCACGAGCAGTACTTC. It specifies CASSLMSGGAHEQYF.